In its sample, the clone carrying this T cell receptor (beta chain) was seen a few times. The CDR3 sequence is 15 residues long. The V end was cut by 7 bases, the J end by 2 bases, with 14 bases between. The data were taken from a study of T-cell reconstitution after alpha-beta-depleted transplantation in children. TCRbeta library construction was performed incorporating unique molecular identifiers. Each CDR3 protein gets one entry after TCRdb re-called the PCR reads with MiXCR. The table records fewer than 550,000 distinct CDR3 sequences, under 13% of them present only once. The TCR was taken from a human donor who donated a stem cell graft to a child with acute myeloid leukemia. V and J are TRBV12-3 or TRBV12-4 and TRBJ2-2; no reliable D call. Material: PBMCs from the stem cell graft donor, obtained from the stem cell graft. CDR3 loop: CASTPFGENTGELFF. CDR3 DNA sequence: TGTGCCAGCACCCCATTTGGGGAAAACACCGGGGAGCTGTTTTTT.